This TCR beta chain was obtained from a study of blood T cell repertoires in COVID-19. Germline V lookup: CDR1 KGHDR, CDR2 SFDVKD. The CDR3 totals 14 residues. J was trimmed by 11 bases and V by 4 bases; bases with no gene match: 9. The assay was immunoSEQ multiplex PCR, and TCRdb's table has in-frame clones only and misses some. The repertoire holds approximately 96,000 clones, with approximately 90% as singletons. V is TRBV24-1 and J is TRBJ2-2, with 7 bases aligning to TRBD1. The receptor was isolated from a man aged 55 to 70 with acute or convalescent COVID-19. Sequenced input: peripheral blood. CDR3 sequence: CATSESGQITELFF. CDR3 sequence (DNA): TGTGCCACCAGTGAATCGGGACAGATAACAGAGCTGTTTTTT.